This TCR beta chain is drawn from a study of blood T cell repertoires in COVID-19. Whole-study context: The United States, Italy and Spain supplied acute and convalescent COVID-19 samples. The analysed material was cDNA or gDNA that came from T cells, B-cell-depleted T cells, or PBMCs.

This CDR3 region has 15 residues. The germline V gene has CDR1 SGHVS and CDR2 FNYEAQ. V lost 0 bases, J lost 7 bases, and 5 bases stayed unmatched. TCRdb keeps only in-frame clones here, not all; method: immunoSEQ multiplex PCR. The sample has about 260,000 clones, 75% to 90% seen once. Material for sequencing was peripheral blood. The TCR was taken from a woman aged 40 to 49 with acute or convalescent COVID-19. The chain couples TRBV7-6 to TRBJ2-3; 9 bases line up with TRBD1. CDR3 DNA: TGTGCCAGCAGCTTAGCCGGGACAGGGTGGTATACGCAGTATTTT. This sequence encodes CASSLAGTGWYTQYF.